A single sample gave rise to the 16 T cell receptor beta chains below, sequenced in a study of T-cell memory formation after mild COVID-19 (dated by TCRdb to the early 2020s). Libraries came from 5' RACE. The sequencing machine was an Illumina NovaSeq 6000. Using fastp trimming at Q25 and MiXCR clonotype assembly, TCRdb reanalyzed the public sequencing data and kept in-frame beta chains. Rows with a matching CDR3 protein are joined into one entry that keeps the most common DNA and genes. This sample is represented by hundreds of thousands of distinct CDR3 sequences; about 22% of them were singletons. About 8.2% of the sample lies in the top ten. The source material was PBMCs or a T cell subset sorted from them (not recorded which). Receptor source: an adult woman who had mild COVID-19 (a few samples of this study predate the infection). The sample titles of this study are shuffled in the database, so cell type and time point are left out; the donor was told from shared clones.

This clonotype was seen more than once but under ten times. This rearrangement joins TRBV12-3 or TRBV12-4 to TRBJ2-7, with unresolved D. The V and J ends lost 3 bases and 8 bases respectively, with 11 bases between them. The CDR3 extends over 12 amino acids. The CDR3 sequence is CASSFVPHKQYF. CDR3 bases: TGTGCCAGCAGTTTTGTACCTCACAAGCAGTACTTC.

This chain joins TRBV12-3 or TRBV12-4 and TRBJ2-2; D is possibly TRBD1 or TRBD2 (5 bases each). With 7 bases removed from V and 0 bases from J, the gap between germline ends came to 15 bases. The CDR3 length is 16 residues. The CDR3 sequence is CASTSFGTTNTGELFF. CDR3 bases: TGTGCCAGCACCTCTTTTGGGACGACGAACACCGGGGAGCTGTTTTTT.

This clonotype was detected only a few times. V and J are TRBV27 and TRBJ2-7; 7 bases are shared with TRBD2. Germline trimming cut 3 bases from V and 2 bases from J; bases unmatched to any gene: 7. The CDR3 length is 15 residues. Germline CDR1 reads MNHEY; CDR2 reads SMNVEV (reference sequence). This CDR3 is CASSLGGVPPYEQYF. CDR3 nucleotide sequence: TGTGCCAGCAGTTTGGGAGGGGTGCCTCCCTACGAGCAGTACTTC.

The chain combines TRBV7-9 with TRBJ2-5; 9 bases map to TRBD2. The CDR3 extends over 14 amino acids. Germline V gene data show CDR1 as SEHNR and CDR2 as FQNEAQ (reference sequence). Trimming at V came to 5 bases and at J to 5 bases, leaving 6 bases not matched to a gene. CDR3 bases: TGTGCCAGCAGCCCGCGGGAGGGCCGGGAGACCCAGTACTTC. Its translation is CASSPREGRETQYF.

The V gene is TRBV20-1, the J gene TRBJ1-2; 11 bases are shared with TRBD1. The germline gives CDR1 DFQATT, CDR2 SNEGSKA (reference sequence). CDR3 size: 15 residues. Trimming cost V 5 bases and J 4 bases; bases outside gene matches: 9. The CDR3 nucleotides read TGCAGTGCTCTCAGGACAGGGGGCGCGGGCTATGGCTACACCTTC. Translation: CSALRTGGAGYGYTF.

The rearrangement links TRBV6-1 to TRBJ1-5, with no clear D. This CDR3 has 14 residues. The ends were cut back, 0 bases at V and 5 bases at J, with 8 bases in the middle. CDR1 and CDR2 from the germline V gene are MNHNS and SASEGT. The CDR3 region has the DNA TGTGCCAGCAGTGAAGCTATGGTGGATCAGCCCCAGCATTTT. Its translation: CASSEAMVDQPQHF.

In this sample, this clonotype turned up many times. This chain links TRBV29-1 with TRBJ1-1; D gene unclear. The CDR3 is 13 residues long. Germline V gives CDR1 SQVTM, CDR2 ANQGSEA. V dropped 5 bases and J dropped 5 bases, with 15 bases sitting between them. CDR3 loop: CSVSPGRGTEAFF. CDR3 DNA: TGCAGCGTTTCCCCAGGACGGGGAACTGAAGCTTTCTTT.

The chain is built from TRBV9 and TRBJ1-2; D call uncertain. The CDR3 is made up of 12 amino acids. In germline, CDR1 is SGDLS, CDR2 YYNGEE. V gave up 6 bases and J gave up 8 bases, with 14 bases separating them. The CDR3 nucleotides are TGTGCCAGCACCAATCCCCCCGGCGGCTACACCTTC. It translates to CASTNPPGGYTF.

There are many counts of this clonotype. This sequence joins TRBV12-3 or TRBV12-4 and TRBJ1-1; tentative D call: TRBD1 (6 bases). This CDR3 has 14 residues. The V and J ends lost 4 bases and 4 bases respectively, with 13 bases between them. CDR3 in amino acids: CASSSLQGRTEAFF. In DNA, the CDR3 is TGTGCCAGCAGTTCACTCCAGGGGCGCACTGAAGCTTTCTTT.

This clonotype has only a few counts. V and J are TRBV5-1 and TRBJ1-1, with TRBD1 identical over 7 bases. The CDR3 has 15 amino acids. Germline V CDR1 and CDR2: SGHRS, YFSETQ. The J segment lost 7 bases and the V segment lost 6 bases, leaving 15 bases of the junction unmatched. CDR3 DNA sequence: TGCGCCAGCACCAAGACGACAGGGTCTGCGAGTGAAGCTTTCTTT. Translation: CASTKTTGSASEAFF.

In this sample, this clonotype turned up a few times. The V call is TRBV9, the J call TRBJ2-2, with TRBD2 as a possible D gene (5 bases). The CDR3 consists of 16 residues. The V end lost 3 bases, the J end lost 3 bases, and 15 bases lay between the germline ends. The germline CDR1 and CDR2 sequences are SGDLS and YYNGEE. The CDR3, as DNA: TGTGCCAGCAGCGACCGTCTGGGAGTCGACACCGGGGAGCTGTTTTTT. Residues: CASSDRLGVDTGELFF.

The chain couples TRBV24-1 to TRBJ1-1; possible D gene TRBD1, 5 bases. The length of the CDR3 is 15 residues. Germline V gives CDR1 KGHDR, CDR2 SFDVKD. V lost 2 bases, J lost 10 bases, and 19 bases lay in between. CDR3 region: CATSDSPPGAGRAFF. In DNA form, the CDR3 reads TGTGCCACCAGTGATTCCCCTCCAGGTGCAGGGAGAGCTTTCTTT.

The table lists this clonotype with a few counts. This sequence joins TRBV28 and TRBJ1-2; the D is unclear. CDR3 length: 13 residues. CDR1 MDHEN and CDR2 SYDVKM come from the germline V gene. Trimming shortened V by 5 bases and J by 6 bases, and 13 bases separated the two germline ends. The CDR3 loop reads CASSPTAVNGYTF. DNA for the CDR3: TGTGCCAGCAGTCCCACCGCGGTCAATGGCTACACCTTC.

The chain combines TRBV19 with TRBJ1-5; D remains ambiguous. Germline CDR1 and CDR2: LNHDA and SQIVND (reference sequence). The V end lost 5 bases, the J end lost 3 bases, and 8 bases lay between the germline ends. This CDR3 is built from 13 residues. CDR3 amino acids: CASSYQVNQPQHF. The CDR3 DNA reads TGTGCCAGTAGTTACCAGGTCAATCAGCCCCAGCATTTT.

A few counts support this clonotype. The chain carries TRBV20-1 and TRBJ1-2; 9 nucleotides align to TRBD1. V shed 1 base, J shed 8 bases, and the junction held 8 bases outside the gene matches. Germline V gene sequence: CDR1 DFQATT, CDR2 SNEGSKA (reference sequence). The CDR3 contains 14 residues. The chain's CDR3 is CSARALGTGWGYTF. The CDR3 DNA sequence: TGCAGTGCTAGAGCACTAGGGACAGGGTGGGGCTACACCTTC.

This clonotype turned up a few times. The chain uses TRBV19 and TRBJ1-5; D is uncertain. V was clipped by 2 bases and J by 2 bases, with 10 bases between them. Germline V gene data show CDR1 as LNHDA and CDR2 as SQIVND (reference sequence). This CDR3 comprises 15 residues. Written as DNA, the CDR3 is TGTGCCAGTAGTATAACCAGGTACGGCAATCAGCCCCAGCATTTT. The encoded protein is CASSITRYGNQPQHF.